This is a list of T cell receptor beta chains from one sample in a study of blood T cell repertoires in COVID-19. Only in-frame clones appear in the TCRdb table, and some are missing; sequencing was by immunoSEQ multiplex PCR. The sample has 55,000 to 80,000 clones; more than 75% are singletons. Sequencing input: peripheral blood. These receptors were taken from a woman aged 60 to 75 with acute or convalescent COVID-19. CDR3s include the opening cysteine and the closing phenylalanine or tryptophan. D genes are given only for firm matches. Part of the rows lack a size; the others show once, few, many or a class for expanded clones.

v_call,clone_size,d_call,j_call,cdr3_nt,cdr3_aa
TRBV6-1,-,-,TRBJ1-2,TGTGCCAGCAGTGAAGCGACAGCTAACTATGGCTACACCTTC,CASSEATANYGYTF
TRBV6-1,-,-,TRBJ1-1,TGTGCCAGCAGTGAGCGGGATGGGGGAACTGAAGCTTTCTTT,CASSERDGGTEAFF
TRBV7-9,-,-,TRBJ2-2,TGTGCCAGCAGCTTAGGGGGCGCCGGGGAGCTGTTTTTT,CASSLGGAGELFF
TRBV10-3,-,-,TRBJ1-6,TGTGCCACCGAGATCGGGCGGGGGCTGGATTCACCCCTCCACTTT,CATEIGRGLDSPLHF
TRBV20-1,-,-,TRBJ1-2,TGCAGTGCGAATCGGGTGTATGGCTACACCTTC,CSANRVYGYTF
TRBV9,-,-,TRBJ2-1,TGTGCCAGCAGCGTAGGTATGGTCAGGGGAGGGAATGAGCAGTTCTTC,CASSVGMVRGGNEQFF
TRBV5-1,-,-,TRBJ2-5,TGCGCCAGCAGCTTGAAGGGAGGAGAGACCCAGTACTTC,CASSLKGGETQYF
TRBV7-8,-,-,TRBJ1-4,TGTGCCAGCAGCTATGAGCCAACTTATGAAAAACTGTTTTTT,CASSYEPTYEKLFF
TRBV6-6,-,-,TRBJ1-2,TGTGCCAGCAGTTCCGCTTACGAGGAAGATGGCTACACCTTC,CASSSAYEEDGYTF
TRBV6-5,-,-,TRBJ1-2,TGTGCCAGCAGCGCCTCGACGGGTTATTACACCTTC,CASSASTGYYTF
TRBV11-2,-,-,TRBJ1-1,TGTGCCAGCAGCCCGTTCAGGGTGAAGGACACTGAAGCTTTCTTT,CASSPFRVKDTEAFF
TRBV7-9,-,TRBD1,TRBJ1-4,TGTGCCAGCAGTCGACCAGGGGGACAGGATAATGAAAAACTGTTTTTT,CASSRPGGQDNEKLFF
TRBV3-1/TRBV3-2,-,-,TRBJ1-5,TGTGCCAGCAGCCAAGGAGGGAGCAATCAGCCCCAGCATTTT,CASSQGGSNQPQHF
TRBV7-9,-,-,TRBJ2-4,TGTGCCAGCAGCTTGGGGCAGTCGCTAGCCAAAAACATTCAGTACTTC,CASSLGQSLAKNIQYF
TRBV7-2,-,-,TRBJ2-5,TGTGCCAGCAGCTTCCGGAGGCAAGAGACCCAGTACTTC,CASSFRRQETQYF
TRBV5-4,-,-,TRBJ2-1,TGTGCCAGCAGTGGCCGGACTTACAATGAGCAGTTCTTC,CASSGRTYNEQFF
TRBV11-1,-,TRBD2,TRBJ2-5,TGTGCCAGCAGCTCCGAGGGACTAGTTAAAGAGACCCAGTACTTC,CASSSEGLVKETQYF
TRBV7-3,-,-,TRBJ2-5,TGTGCCAGCAGCTGGGGACTTGGGGAGACCCAGTACTTC,CASSWGLGETQYF
TRBV18,-,TRBD2,TRBJ2-3,TGTGCCAGCTCACCACCGGGACTAGCGGGAACAGATACGCAGTATTTT,CASSPPGLAGTDTQYF
TRBV5-1,-,-,TRBJ1-3,TGCGCCAGCAGCTTGGAGGGGTTCTCTGGAAACACCATATATTTT,CASSLEGFSGNTIYF
TRBV30,few,-,TRBJ1-1,TGTGCCTGGAGTGGTGGAGAAAGTTGGACTGAAGCTTTCTTT,CAWSGGESWTEAFF
TRBV3-1/TRBV3-2,-,TRBD2,TRBJ2-5,TGTGCCAGCAGCCAACCCGCGCTAGCGGGAGCTGGGGAGACCCAGTACTTC,CASSQPALAGAGETQYF
TRBV2,-,-,TRBJ1-4,TGTGCCAGCAGTGATGCGAGGGTGAATGAAAAACTGTTTTTT,CASSDARVNEKLFF
TRBV24-1,-,-,TRBJ1-5,TGTGCCACCAGTGATCAATCAGGGGGCAATCAGCCCCAGCATTTT,CATSDQSGGNQPQHF
TRBV7-8,-,-,TRBJ2-5,TGTGCCAGCAGCTTAGCGGGTTTTAGACAGCACGGGACCCAGTACTTC,CASSLAGFRQHGTQYF
TRBV29-1,-,TRBD2,TRBJ2-1,TGCAGCGTTGAAGGGGCCCCCGGGACTAGCGGCAATGAGCAGTTCTTC,CSVEGAPGTSGNEQFF
TRBV13,-,TRBD1,TRBJ1-6,TGTGCCAGCAGCTCCCGACAGGGGCCGCTGAGCTCCTATAATTCACCCCTCCACTTT,CASSSRQGPLSSYNSPLHF
TRBV6-2/TRBV6-3,-,TRBD2,TRBJ2-1,TGTGCCAGCAGTTACCCTAGCGGGAGCTCCTACAATGAGCAGTTCTTC,CASSYPSGSSYNEQFF
TRBV29-1,-,-,TRBJ2-5,TGCAGCGTTGACTCAGCAGGGGAAACCCAGTACTTC,CSVDSAGETQYF
TRBV15,-,TRBD2,TRBJ2-5,TGTGCCACCAGCAGAGATCGGGGGGAAGAGACCCAGTACTTC,CATSRDRGEETQYF
TRBV20-1,once,-,TRBJ1-1,TGCAGTGCTAGTGGAGCGGCAAGTTCGGCTTTCTTT,CSASGAASSAFF
TRBV14,once,-,TRBJ2-5,TGTGCCAGCAGCCTCGGTGGGACCCAGTACTTC,CASSLGGTQYF
TRBV28,medium-sized,TRBD1,TRBJ2-2,TGTGCCAGCAGTTTCGGACAGGCCGGGGAGCTGTTTTTT,CASSFGQAGELFF
TRBV6-1,-,-,TRBJ1-1,TGTGCCAGCAGTGCAGCGTCCGGGAACACTGAAGCTTTCTTT,CASSAASGNTEAFF
TRBV12-5,-,-,TRBJ2-1,TGTGCTAGTGGCGCGCCTACTCAGGTATCCTACAATGAGCAGTTCTTC,CASGAPTQVSYNEQFF
TRBV4-3,-,-,TRBJ1-1,TGCGCCAGCAGCCAAGAACGGGACACTGAAGCTTTCTTT,CASSQERDTEAFF
TRBV5-1,-,-,TRBJ2-1,TGCGCCAGCAGCTTGGAGGGCGGGACCTACAATGAGCAGTTCTTC,CASSLEGGTYNEQFF
TRBV27,-,-,TRBJ1-2,TGTGCCAGCAGCCACCACGGTAACTATGGCTACACCTTC,CASSHHGNYGYTF
TRBV24-1,-,-,TRBJ1-3,TGTGCCACCAGTGATTTGTACAGGAAGATTACTGGAAACACCATATATTTT,CATSDLYRKITGNTIYF
TRBV3-1/TRBV3-2,-,-,TRBJ1-1,TGTGCCAGTGCGGGGGGGGCGCACACTGAAGCTTTCTTT,CASAGGAHTEAFF
TRBV14,once,-,TRBJ2-2,TGTGCCAGCAGCCAAGAGCCCCCCCCTAGGACAGCGAACACCGGGGAGCTGTTTTTT,CASSQEPPPRTANTGELFF
TRBV12-3/TRBV12-4,-,-,TRBJ1-1,TGTGCCAGCAGTTTTTCAGGGGCCCCTGAAGCTTTCTTT,CASSFSGAPEAFF
TRBV28,once,TRBD1,TRBJ1-6,TGTGCCAGCAGCTGGACAGGGGGTGCGGGATCACCCCTCCACTTT,CASSWTGGAGSPLHF
TRBV6-5,-,-,TRBJ1-5,TGTGCCAGCAGTTTAGATAGCAATCAGCCCCAGCATTTT,CASSLDSNQPQHF
TRBV12-3/TRBV12-4,-,-,TRBJ2-1,TGTGCCAGCAGCCCTAATGGTGAGCAGTTCTTC,CASSPNGEQFF
TRBV5-1,-,-,TRBJ2-3,TGCGCCAGCAGTGGGCAGCCACCGTCCGATACGCAGTATTTT,CASSGQPPSDTQYF
TRBV23-1,-,-,TRBJ2-2,TGCGCCAGCCAAACTGAGACAGTCGCGAACACCGGGGAGCTGTTTTTT,CASQTETVANTGELFF
TRBV28,-,-,TRBJ2-5,TGTGCCAGCAGTCTCACAGGCTCTCAAGAGACCCAGTACTTC,CASSLTGSQETQYF
TRBV7-9,-,TRBD1,TRBJ1-2,TGTGCCAGCAGCTTAGGCGTAGGGGGCGCCTTGTATGGCTACACCTTC,CASSLGVGGALYGYTF
TRBV25-1,-,-,TRBJ1-6,TGTGCCAGCAGAGCAGGGGACTACTATAATTCACCCCTCCACTTT,CASRAGDYYNSPLHF
TRBV18,-,TRBD1,TRBJ1-1,TGTGCCAGCTCACACGGGACAGGTGAAGCTTTCTTT,CASSHGTGEAFF
TRBV2,-,-,TRBJ2-1,TGTGCCAGCACCCCGAGGAGGGACAATGAGCAGTTCTTC,CASTPRRDNEQFF
TRBV5-6,-,-,TRBJ1-1,TGTGCCAGCACCAATCCTGGGGAGGGGAACACTGAAGCTTTCTTT,CASTNPGEGNTEAFF
TRBV4-2,-,TRBD1,TRBJ1-5,TGTGCCAGCAGCCAGTCGACAGGGGGAAATCAGCCCCAGCATTTT,CASSQSTGGNQPQHF
TRBV7-3,-,-,TRBJ2-2,TGTGCCAGCAGTTGGAGTAGCACCGGGGAGCTGTTTTTT,CASSWSSTGELFF
TRBV28,-,-,TRBJ1-2,TGTGCCACCAGGCCCGCCGATCGAGGGGGCTACACCTTC,CATRPADRGGYTF
TRBV5-8,-,TRBD2,TRBJ2-5,TGTGCCAGCAGCCCGGTGAGGAGGGGTAGCGGGATACAAGAGACCCAGTACTTC,CASSPVRRGSGIQETQYF